These 10 T cell receptor beta chains were all obtained from the same sample, sequenced in a study of T-cell reconstitution after alpha-beta-depleted transplantation in children. Molecular barcoding with unique molecular identifiers was used for the TCRbeta library. Using its own MiXCR run on the PCR reads, TCRdb lists one record per CDR3 protein. This table holds about 27,000 distinct CDR3 sequences, about 6.3% found once. Here the sequenced sample was PBMCs, mostly from graft donor cells, taken 180 days after TCRalphabeta/CD19-depleted stem cell transplant. The receptors derive from a male patient between 10 and 17 years old who had a stem cell transplant for acute myeloid leukemia, so the T cells may come from the graft donor.

This clonotype was counted many times. The chain combines TRBV12-3 or TRBV12-4 with TRBJ1-2, with TRBD1 matching over 7 bases. The trim removed 6 bases at V and 3 bases at J, leaving 13 bases unmatched. CDR3 length equals 16 residues. The chain's CDR3 is CASSLGSGQTYYGYTF. Written as DNA, the CDR3 is TGTGCCAGCAGCCTGGGGTCGGGACAGACATACTATGGCTACACCTTC.

This clonotype was seen repeatedly, ten times or more. This sequence joins TRBV20-1 and TRBJ1-2; 8 bases agree with TRBD1. Germline loops: CDR1 DFQATT, CDR2 SNEGSKA (reference sequence). The CDR3 has 16 amino acids. V dropped 0 bases and J dropped 8; count of bases not matched to a gene: 14. The CDR3 DNA follows: TGCAGTGCTAGAGATGCCGGGACAGGACCGTTAGGGGGCTACACCTTC. Translation gives CSARDAGTGPLGGYTF.

This clonotype has ten or more counts. V usage is TRBV7-6 and J usage is TRBJ2-7; 8 bases map to TRBD2. From germline, CDR1 is SGHVS and CDR2 FNYEAQ. The CDR3 has 14 residues. Trimming took 1 base from V and 5 from J; bases not matched to a gene: 4. The CDR3 region has the DNA TGTGCCAGCAGCTTAGAGCGGGGGCCCCACGAGCAGTACTTC. It codes for CASSLERGPHEQYF.

This clonotype was counted ten times or more. The CDR3 spells CASSFRGGIHTGELFF. CDR3 nucleotide sequence: TGTGCCAGCAGTTTCCGGGGGGGTATACACACCGGGGAGCTGTTTTTT. The J gene is TRBJ2-2, the V gene TRBV27; 8 bases match TRBD2. This CDR3 comprises 16 residues. CDR1 MNHEY and CDR2 SMNVEV come from the germline V gene (reference sequence). V lost 3 bases to trimming and J lost 3 bases; unmatched junction nucleotides: 6.

This clonotype turned up a few times. This may stem from a read error, because a much larger clone lies one nucleotide away. V is TRBV30 and J is TRBJ1-2, with D unresolved. The germline gives CDR1 GTSNPN, CDR2 SVGIG (reference sequence). V shed 1 base and J shed 8 bases, with 11 bases lying between them. There are 12 residues in the CDR3. CDR3 region: CAWSAIGHGYTF. The CDR3 nucleotides are TGTGCCTGGAGTGCAATTGGGCACGGCTACACCTTC.

Ten or more counts support this clonotype. The rearrangement joins TRBV28 to TRBJ2-7; D is unclear. Germline CDR1 and CDR2: MDHEN and SYDVKM. With 0 bases removed from V and 5 bases from J, the gap between germline ends came to 11 bases. The CDR3 contains 14 residues. The CDR3 sequence: CASSLWVAGDEQYF. The CDR3 region has the DNA TGTGCCAGCAGTTTATGGGTTGCTGGGGACGAGCAGTACTTC.

Judged by abundance, this clonotype is medium-sized (0.01 to 0.1%). The chain combines TRBV11-2 with TRBJ1-1, with D maybe TRBD1 (5 bases). CDR3 length: 15 amino acids. The ends were cut back, 3 bases at V and 6 bases at J, with 17 bases in the middle. Germline V gene sequence: CDR1 SGHAT, CDR2 FQNNGV. CDR3 sequence reads: CASSLISDGGSEAFF. In DNA form, the CDR3 reads TGTGCCAGCAGCTTGATATCCGATGGGGGATCTGAAGCTTTCTTT. The whole variable domain, filled in from reference TRBV11-2 and TRBJ1-1, reads EAGVAQSPRYKIIEKRQSVAFWCNPISGHATLYWYQQILGQGPKLLIQFQNNGVVDDSQLPKDRFSAERLKGVDSTLKIQPAKLEDSAVYLCASSLISDGGSEAFFGQGTRLTVV.

This clonotype has at least ten counts. The V call is TRBV20-1, the J call TRBJ2-3; 7 bases fit TRBD2. CDR3 length: 14 amino acids. Germline V CDR1 and CDR2: DFQATT, SNEGSKA (reference sequence). J lost 7 bases, V lost 4 bases, and 11 bases had no gene match. CDR3 sequence reads: CSATIAGALNTQYF. The CDR3 nucleotides are TGCAGTGCTACCATAGCGGGTGCCCTAAATACGCAGTATTTT.

This clonotype came up many times. The chain uses TRBV29-1 and TRBJ2-3, with D tentatively TRBD1 or TRBD2 (5 bases each). The CDR3 is 15 amino acids. V lost 7 bases, J lost 5 bases, and 22 bases lay in between. CDR1 SQVTM and CDR2 ANQGSEA come from the germline V gene. This CDR3 is CSADPWGKEGDTQYF. CDR3 sequence (DNA): TGCAGCGCCGACCCTTGGGGGAAGGAAGGAGATACGCAGTATTTT.

This clonotype occurred many times. The chain links TRBV6-2 or TRBV6-3 to TRBJ2-2, with 8 bases fitting TRBD2. From germline, CDR1 is MNHEY and CDR2 SVGEGT. The junction had 8 bases not matched to a gene; V was cut back by 5 bases and J by 0 bases. The CDR3 spans 17 residues. CDR3 nucleotides: TGTGCCAGCAGTCCTCTCCCTAGCGGGCCGAACACCGGGGAGCTGTTTTTT. Translation gives CASSPLPSGPNTGELFF.